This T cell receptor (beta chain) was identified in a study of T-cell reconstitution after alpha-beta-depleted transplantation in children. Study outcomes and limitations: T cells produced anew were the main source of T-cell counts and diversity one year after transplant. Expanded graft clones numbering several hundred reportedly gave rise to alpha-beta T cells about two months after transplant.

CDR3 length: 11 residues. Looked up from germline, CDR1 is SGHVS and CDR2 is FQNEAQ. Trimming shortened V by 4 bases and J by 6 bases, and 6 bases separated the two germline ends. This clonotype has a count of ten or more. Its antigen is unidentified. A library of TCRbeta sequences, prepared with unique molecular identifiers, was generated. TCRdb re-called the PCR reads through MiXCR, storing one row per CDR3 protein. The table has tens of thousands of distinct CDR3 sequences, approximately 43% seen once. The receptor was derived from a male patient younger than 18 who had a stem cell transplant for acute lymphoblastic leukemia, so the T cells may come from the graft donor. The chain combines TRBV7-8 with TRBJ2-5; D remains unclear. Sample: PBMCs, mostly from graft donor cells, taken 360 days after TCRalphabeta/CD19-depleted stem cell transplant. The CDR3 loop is CASSSGQTQYF. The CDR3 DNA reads TGTGCCAGCAGCTCTGGTCAGACCCAGTACTTC.